One TCR beta chain is described in this entry. Its matching antigen is unknown. This entry is derived from a study of CD8+CD57+ T cells in acquired aplastic anemia. Study-wide context: Healthy donors yielded 9 million to 14 million CD4+ cell reads on average.

Study results and limitations: Approximately 28 CD8+ CDR3 sequences were shared between patients and controls.

TCR beta VDJ and CDR3 profiles were obtained from a genomic DNA template. Using its own MiXCR run on the reads, TCRdb lists one record per CDR3 protein. Of a few hundred thousand distinct CDR3 sequences in the sample, roughly 35% were seen once. This clonotype originated in a human donor in good health, serving as a control. Sample: sorted CD4+, CD8+, or CD8+CD57+ T cells (not recorded which) from PBMCs.

The DNA of the CDR3 is TGCGCCAGCAGTGAAACCAGATGGTGGAACACTGAAGCTTTCTTT. Its protein is CASSETRWWNTEAFF. The chain is built from TRBV10-1 and TRBJ1-1; D call uncertain. The V gene lost 3 bases and the J gene lost 1 base, with 12 bases spanning the gap. Germline V gene sequence: CDR1 WNHNN, CDR2 SYGVQD (reference sequence). The length of the CDR3 is 15 residues.